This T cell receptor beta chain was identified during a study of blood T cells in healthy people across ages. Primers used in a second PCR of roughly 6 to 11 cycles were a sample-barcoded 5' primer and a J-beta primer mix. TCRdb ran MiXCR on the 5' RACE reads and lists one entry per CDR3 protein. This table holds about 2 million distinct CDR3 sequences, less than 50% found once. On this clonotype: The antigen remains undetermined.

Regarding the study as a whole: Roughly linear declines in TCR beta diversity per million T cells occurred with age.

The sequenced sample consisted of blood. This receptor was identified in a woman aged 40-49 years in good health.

DNA for the CDR3: TGCGCCAGCGGACGTGACAGGGCTATTCAGTACTTC. It yields the protein CASGRDRAIQYF. This sequence joins TRBV4-1 and TRBJ2-7; 7 nucleotides line up with TRBD1. Trimming took 8 bases from V and 10 from J; bases not matched to a gene: 11. This CDR3 contains 12 residues. Germline V gene lookup returns CDR1 MGHRA and CDR2 YSYEKL.